What follows are 30 T cell receptor beta chains derived from one specimen sequenced in a study of OX40 agonist ivuxolimab in advanced cancers. Produced via immunoSEQ multiplex PCR; TCRdb's table is partial and in-frame only. The sample has 15,000 or so clones; 84% are singletons. The material was CD4+ or CD8+ T cells sorted from blood, obtained in a trial of the OX40 agonist ivuxolimab. These receptors were taken from an adult with an advanced solid tumor such as melanoma, head and neck, liver or kidney cancer.

The V gene is TRBV4-2, the J gene TRBJ2-1, with 7 bases fitting TRBD2. This CDR3 is built from 16 residues. V lost 0 bases and J lost 6; bases outside the gene matches: 8. Germline CDR1 and CDR2: LGHNA and YNFKEQ. The CDR3 sequence: CASSQDALAEFNEQFF. DNA for the CDR3: TGTGCCAGCAGCCAAGATGCGCTAGCGGAGTTCAATGAGCAGTTCTTC.

The V call is TRBV4-1, the J call TRBJ2-7; TRBD2 aligns across 9 bases. Unmatched junction bases numbered 3, after V lost 1 base and J lost 5 bases. Germline values: CDR1 MGHRA, CDR2 YSYEKL. CDR3 length equals 14 residues. CDR3 residues: CASSQGAGGDEQYF. CDR3 coding DNA: TGCGCCAGCAGCCAAGGGGCGGGGGGGGACGAGCAGTACTTC.

V usage is TRBV18 and J usage is TRBJ1-5, with D perhaps TRBD1 (6 bases). The V and J ends lost 1 base and 4 bases respectively, with 20 bases between them. CDR3 length: 18 amino acids. The V gene's germline CDR1 is KGHSH and CDR2 LQKENI. The DNA for the CDR3 is TGTGCCAGCTCACCACGGTTGGGTGAACAGGGTGCAAATCAGCCCCAGCATTTT. Its translation: CASSPRLGEQGANQPQHF.

The V gene is TRBV5-1, the J gene TRBJ1-3; 9 bases fit TRBD1. This CDR3 has 16 residues. Trimming removed 4 bases from V and 1 base from J; junction bases left unmatched: 6. Germline assignment: CDR1 SGHRS and CDR2 YFSETQ. The CDR3 protein is CASSNLQGASGNTIYF. The CDR3 nucleotides read TGCGCCAGCAGCAACTTACAGGGGGCTTCTGGAAACACCATATATTTT.

The V call is TRBV19, the J call TRBJ1-5; D unresolved. This CDR3 region has 12 residues. CDR1 and CDR2 from the germline V gene are LNHDA and SQIVND (reference sequence). Trimming left V 0 bases short and J 7 bases short, with 4 bases between. CDR3 DNA: TGTGCCAGTAGTATAGATGGGCAGCCCCAGCATTTT. Translating it yields CASSIDGQPQHF.

The chain combines TRBV19 with TRBJ2-7; 7 nucleotides align to TRBD2. The CDR3 spans 14 residues. The V segment lost 5 bases and the J segment 3 bases; nucleotides outside the gene matches: 7. The germline gives CDR1 LNHDA, CDR2 SQIVND (reference sequence). CDR3 sequence (DNA): TGTGCCAGTAGTCTAACTAGCGCGAGCTACGAGCAGTACTTC. Encoded protein: CASSLTSASYEQYF.

The chain carries TRBV7-9 and TRBJ1-2, with D tentatively TRBD1 (5 bases). The V gene's germline CDR1 is SEHNR and CDR2 FQNEAQ (reference sequence). This CDR3 is 16 amino acids long. The V end was cut by 1 base, the J end by 1 base, with 13 bases between. The CDR3 region is CASSLGGLLDNYGYTF. The DNA for the CDR3 is TGTGCCAGCAGCTTAGGGGGCCTGCTAGATAACTATGGCTACACCTTC.

The genes are TRBV4-3 and TRBJ2-7, with D perhaps TRBD2 (6 bases). Trimming shortened V by 0 bases and J by 3 bases, and 9 bases separated the two germline ends. This CDR3 is built from 14 residues. Germline V gives CDR1 LGHNA, CDR2 YSLEER. CDR3 bases: TGCGCCAGCAGCCAAGATCGGGGGTACTACGAGCAGTACTTC. It is translated as CASSQDRGYYEQYF.

J is TRBJ2-5 and V is TRBV27; 8 bases align to TRBD1. The DNA end lines up better with TRBJ2-7; the J call may be wrong. The CDR3 totals 14 residues. Germline lookup yields CDR1 MNHEY and CDR2 SMNVEV (reference sequence). This CDR3 reads CASSLRQGSHEQYF. The CDR3 region has the DNA TGTGCCAGCAGTTTAAGACAGGGGAGCCACGAGCAGTACTTC.

This clone is judged medium-sized (0.01 to 0.1%). This chain uses TRBV19 with TRBJ1-1; no firm D call. CDR1 and CDR2 (germline): LNHDA, SQIVND (reference sequence). Trimming cost V 3 bases and J 5 bases, with 10 bases left between them. This CDR3 is built from 13 residues. The CDR3, as DNA: TGTGCCAGTAGTATCGTCCCTGGGACTGAAGCTTTCTTT. Protein: CASSIVPGTEAFF.

CDR3 nucleotides: TGTGCCAGCTTAGGACAGGGGGCAGGATACGAGCAGTACTTC. Its protein product is CASLGQGAGYEQYF. The chain recombines TRBV6-1 with TRBJ2-7, with 11 bases that match TRBD1. The CDR3 extends over 14 amino acids. V shed 8 bases, J shed 4 bases, and the junction held 7 bases outside the gene matches. Germline V gene lookup returns CDR1 MNHNS and CDR2 SASEGT.

The gene calls are TRBV4-1 and TRBJ2-5; 8 bases are a match to TRBD2. The tail of the sequence fits TRBJ2-7 better, so the J call may be wrong. Per germline, CDR1 MGHRA and CDR2 YSYEKL. The CDR3 runs to 15 residues. The CDR3 loop reads CASHFLAGGAYEQYF. CDR3 in DNA: TGCGCCAGCCATTTTCTCGCGGGAGGTGCCTACGAGCAGTACTTC.

The chain carries TRBV29-1 and TRBJ1-1; D is possibly TRBD1 (5 bases). The CDR3 totals 16 residues. With 4 bases removed from V and 4 bases from J, the gap between germline ends came to 22 bases. The germline gives CDR1 SQVTM, CDR2 ANQGSEA. The chain's CDR3 is CSVVLANGARATEAFF. The DNA of the CDR3 is TGCAGCGTTGTATTGGCCAACGGGGCACGTGCCACTGAAGCTTTCTTT.

The chain links TRBV7-2 to TRBJ2-1; 7 nucleotides match TRBD2. The CDR3 is 13 amino acids. The V gene's germline CDR1 is SGHTA and CDR2 FQGNSA. Trimming at V came to 4 bases and at J to 15 bases, leaving 12 bases not matched to a gene. The CDR3 DNA is TGTGCCAGCAGCTCACCCCCGGGGCGGGAGTTGTTCTTC. Its translation is CASSSPPGRELFF.

For this clone: The same CDR3 is also encoded by other DNA sequences in this sample. The V and J genes are TRBV7-9 and TRBJ2-7; 10 bases line up with TRBD2. This CDR3 comprises 16 residues. Germline V lookup: CDR1 SEHNR, CDR2 FQNEAQ (reference sequence). V lost 4 bases to trimming and J lost 4 bases; unmatched junction nucleotides: 10. Here the CDR3 reads CASSSGIAGGRYEQYF. The CDR3 region has the DNA TGTGCCAGCAGCTCTGGTATAGCGGGAGGTCGGTACGAGCAGTACTTC.

The chain recombines TRBV19 with TRBJ1-5; 8 nucleotides align to TRBD1. Trimming took 7 bases from V and 3 from J; bases not matched to a gene: 5. Germline loops: CDR1 LNHDA, CDR2 SQIVND (reference sequence). The CDR3 spans 14 residues. CDR3 nucleotide sequence: TGTGCCAGTAAGGTGACAGGGGCCAATCAGCCCCAGCATTTT. Protein: CASKVTGANQPQHF.

This chain joins TRBV7-9 and TRBJ2-3; 11 bases map to TRBD1. The CDR3 runs 17 residues. Germline loops: CDR1 SEHNR, CDR2 FQNEAQ (reference sequence). V gave up 2 bases and J gave up 6 bases; unmatched junction bases: 10. The CDR3 nucleotides read TGTGCCAGCAGCTTATGGATCGGGACAGGGGGATCCGATACGCAGTATTTT. Translating it yields CASSLWIGTGGSDTQYF.

This rearrangement joins TRBV10-2 to TRBJ1-5; no reliable D call. The CDR3 sequence is 13 residues long. V lost 3 bases to trimming and J lost 7 bases, with 10 bases between them. The germline gives CDR1 WSHSY, CDR2 SAAADI. CDR3 sequence (DNA): TGCGCCAGCAGTGACGGGCCCACACAGCCCCAGCATTTT. Encoded protein: CASSDGPTQPQHF.

On this clone: The same CDR3 also results from other DNA sequences found in this sample. The chain links TRBV28 to TRBJ2-3; perhaps TRBD1 as D (6 bases). The CDR3 has 14 amino acids. Germline lookup yields CDR1 MDHEN and CDR2 SYDVKM. V gave up 6 bases and J gave up 2 bases, with 12 bases separating them. The CDR3 sequence: CASRETGYTDTQYF. CDR3 in DNA: TGTGCCAGCAGGGAGACAGGATACACAGATACGCAGTATTTT.

The chain is built from TRBV18 and TRBJ2-7, with D possibly TRBD2 on 6 matching bases. V shed 11 bases and J shed 9 bases, with 14 bases lying between them. This CDR3 comprises 10 residues. CDR1 is KGHSH and CDR2 is LQKENI in the germline V gene. CDR3 protein: CAEAPGVQYF. The CDR3 DNA follows: TGTGCCGAGGCGCCGGGAGTGCAGTACTTC.

This clone was counted once. This rearrangement joins TRBV7-9 to TRBJ2-3, with 9 bases that match TRBD2. Trimming took 2 bases from V and 5 from J; bases not matched to a gene: 5. The CDR3 loop spans 15 amino acids. Germline CDR1 is SEHNR and CDR2 is FQNEAQ (reference sequence). The CDR3 region is CASSLRLAEGDTQYF. CDR3 bases: TGTGCCAGCAGCTTAAGACTAGCGGAAGGAGATACGCAGTATTTT.

V usage is TRBV5-1 and J usage is TRBJ2-2, with D tentatively TRBD2 (5 bases). V was trimmed by 4 bases and J by 4 bases, leaving 14 bases between them. The CDR3 is 15 residues long. Germline CDR1 and CDR2: SGHRS and YFSETQ. DNA of the CDR3: TGCGCCAGCAGCCCAATGGAGGTTTTCACCGGGGAGCTGTTTTTT. Translation gives CASSPMEVFTGELFF. The whole variable domain, filled in from reference TRBV5-1 and TRBJ2-2, reads KAGVTQTPRYLIKTRGQQVTLSCSPISGHRSVSWYQQTPGQGLQFLFEYFSETQRNKGNFPGRFSGRQFSNSRSEMNVSTLELGDSALYLCASSPMEVFTGELFFGEGSRLTVL.

The J gene is TRBJ2-3, the V gene TRBV27, with 7 bases lining up with TRBD1. The CDR3 covers 15 residues. The germline gives CDR1 MNHEY, CDR2 SMNVEV (reference sequence). V shed 3 bases, J shed 1 base, and the junction held 4 bases outside the gene matches. CDR3 sequence (DNA): TGTGCCAGCAGTTTTCCGGGACAGCGCACAGATACGCAGTATTTT. It translates to CASSFPGQRTDTQYF.

V and J are TRBV11-2 and TRBJ2-1; D is ambiguous. This CDR3 is 13 amino acids long. V lost 0 bases and J 7 bases, leaving 7 bases between the germline ends. Per germline, CDR1 SGHAT and CDR2 FQNNGV. The CDR3 DNA follows: TGTGCCAGCAGCTTAGATATTCTAAATGAGCAGTTCTTC. The encoded protein is CASSLDILNEQFF.

The J gene is TRBJ2-1, the V gene TRBV4-3; the D is unclear. V was pared by 1 base and J by 9 bases, with 10 bases between. The CDR3 is made up of 13 amino acids. Germline loops: CDR1 LGHNA, CDR2 YSLEER. CDR3: CASSQGTLSEQFF. The CDR3 DNA reads as TGCGCCAGCAGCCAAGGCACACTAAGTGAGCAGTTCTTC.

In this sample, this clone turned up a few times. J is TRBJ2-1 and V is TRBV6-4; D is ambiguous. The CDR3 covers 16 residues. Germline CDR1 is MRHNA and CDR2 is SNTAGT. V gave up 0 bases and J gave up 0 bases, with 9 bases separating them. CDR3 in amino acids: CASSDSGGFSYNEQFF. CDR3 bases: TGTGCCAGCAGTGACTCGGGCGGATTCTCCTACAATGAGCAGTTCTTC.

V and J are TRBV7-9 and TRBJ1-5; 7 nucleotides align to TRBD1. With V trimmed by 4 bases and J by 4 bases, 1 base remained unmatched. Germline V gives CDR1 SEHNR, CDR2 FQNEAQ (reference sequence). CDR3 length: 13 residues. The CDR3, as DNA: TGTGCCAGCAGCTCGGGACAGAATCAGCCCCAGCATTTT. Amino acids: CASSSGQNQPQHF.

The genes are TRBV6-5 and TRBJ2-1; no firm D call. Germline V lookup: CDR1 MNHEY, CDR2 SVGAGI. The CDR3 has 11 amino acids. Deletions cut 3 bases from V and 6 bases from J, with 3 bases between. Here the CDR3 reads CASSYGNEQFF. DNA for the CDR3: TGTGCCAGCAGTTATGGCAATGAGCAGTTCTTC.

By sample fraction, this clone is hyperexpanded (1% or more). The gene calls are TRBV28 and TRBJ2-5; 8 bases map to TRBD2. Germline V CDR1 and CDR2: MDHEN, SYDVKM. This CDR3 is built from 16 residues. V gave up 6 bases and J gave up 4 bases; unmatched junction bases: 13. The CDR3 sequence is CASRPIREGGSETQYF. The CDR3, as DNA: TGTGCCAGCAGACCAATTCGGGAGGGGGGGTCAGAGACCCAGTACTTC.

This chain uses TRBV18 with TRBJ2-5; no clear D. This CDR3 comprises 13 residues. CDR1 and CDR2 (germline): KGHSH, LQKENI. With 3 bases removed from V and 3 bases from J, the gap between germline ends came to 8 bases. The CDR3 nucleotides are TGTGCCAGCTCACCTTCTACAGAAGAGACCCAGTACTTC. Translation: CASSPSTEETQYF.